This T cell receptor beta chain was sequenced in a study of naive and memory T cell subsets. This clonotype appeared a few times. V was clipped by 4 bases and J by 2 bases, with 12 bases between them. CDR1 and CDR2 from the germline V gene are MDHEN and SYDVKM. This CDR3 comprises 14 residues. The beta constant-region primer was an equimolar mix of two oligonucleotides covering TRBC1 and TRBC2. Ligation attached a single-stranded oligonucleotide with a 12-nucleotide UMI and the SP2 primer to the cDNA 3' end. Four rounds of PCR amplified the ligated cDNA using nested alpha and beta constant-region primers plus SP2. TCRdb re-derived calls from the UMI-ligation and nested PCR reads in MiXCR, one entry per CDR3 protein. The sample holds 120,000 to 150,000 distinct CDR3 sequences, about a sixth seen once. CD8 T cells were positively selected from what remained after CD4 positive selection. Cells stained for CD3, CD4, CD8, CD45RA and CD27 were sorted into four subsets.

V and J are TRBV28 and TRBJ2-7, with a possible D match to TRBD2 (6 bases). The receptor was derived from a human donor in good health. Sequences were obtained from naive CD4+ T cells from blood. In DNA, the CDR3 is TGTGCCAGCAGTTCCGGGACTGCCACCTACGAGCAGTACTTC. Amino acids: CASSSGTATYEQYF.